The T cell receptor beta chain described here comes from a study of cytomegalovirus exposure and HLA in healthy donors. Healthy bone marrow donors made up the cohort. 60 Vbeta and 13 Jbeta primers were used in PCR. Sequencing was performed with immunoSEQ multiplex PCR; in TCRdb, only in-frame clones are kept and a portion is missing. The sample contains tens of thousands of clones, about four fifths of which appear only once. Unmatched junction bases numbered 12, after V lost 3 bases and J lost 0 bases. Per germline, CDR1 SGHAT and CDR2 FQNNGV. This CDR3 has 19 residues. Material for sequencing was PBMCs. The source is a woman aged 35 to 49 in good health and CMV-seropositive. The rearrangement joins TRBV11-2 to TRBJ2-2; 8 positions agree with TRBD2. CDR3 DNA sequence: TGTGCCAGCAGCTTCCGGGGAGTAGCGGGGCCTCCGAACACCGGGGAGCTGTTTTTT. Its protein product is CASSFRGVAGPPNTGELFF.